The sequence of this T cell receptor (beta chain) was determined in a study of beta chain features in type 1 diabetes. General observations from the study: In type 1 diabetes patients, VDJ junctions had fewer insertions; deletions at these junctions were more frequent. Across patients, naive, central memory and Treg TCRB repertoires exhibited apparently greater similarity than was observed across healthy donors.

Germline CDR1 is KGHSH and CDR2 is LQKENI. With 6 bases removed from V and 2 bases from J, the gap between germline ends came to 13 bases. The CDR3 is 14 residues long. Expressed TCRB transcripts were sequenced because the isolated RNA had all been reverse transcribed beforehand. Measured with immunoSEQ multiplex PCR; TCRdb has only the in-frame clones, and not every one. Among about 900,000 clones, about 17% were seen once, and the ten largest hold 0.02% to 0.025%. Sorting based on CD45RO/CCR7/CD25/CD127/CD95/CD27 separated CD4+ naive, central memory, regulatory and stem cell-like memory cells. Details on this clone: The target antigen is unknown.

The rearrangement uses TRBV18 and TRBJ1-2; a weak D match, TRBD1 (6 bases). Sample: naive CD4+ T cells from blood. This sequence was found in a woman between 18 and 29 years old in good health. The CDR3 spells CASSRATGNYGYTF. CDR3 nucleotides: TGTGCCAGCTCCCGAGCTACAGGGAACTATGGCTACACCTTC.